What follows describes a single T cell receptor (beta chain). A read error may account for a junction end that differs from germline. Germline assignment: CDR1 MNHEY and CDR2 SVGAGI. This CDR3 has 13 amino acids. Data came from immunoSEQ multiplex PCR; TCRdb stores just in-frame clones and leaves some out. The sample holds under 65,000 clones, roughly 85% seen once. The sample originates from a study of control samples from healthy donors and cancer patients. The TCR originated in a woman in her forties or fifties with lung cancer. Sequenced sample: PBMCs. The chain uses TRBV6-5 and TRBJ1-6; D unclear. In DNA form, the CDR3 reads TGTGCCAGCAAGACCCTCCCAAATTCACCCCCCCACTTT. Translating it yields CASKTLPNSPPHF.